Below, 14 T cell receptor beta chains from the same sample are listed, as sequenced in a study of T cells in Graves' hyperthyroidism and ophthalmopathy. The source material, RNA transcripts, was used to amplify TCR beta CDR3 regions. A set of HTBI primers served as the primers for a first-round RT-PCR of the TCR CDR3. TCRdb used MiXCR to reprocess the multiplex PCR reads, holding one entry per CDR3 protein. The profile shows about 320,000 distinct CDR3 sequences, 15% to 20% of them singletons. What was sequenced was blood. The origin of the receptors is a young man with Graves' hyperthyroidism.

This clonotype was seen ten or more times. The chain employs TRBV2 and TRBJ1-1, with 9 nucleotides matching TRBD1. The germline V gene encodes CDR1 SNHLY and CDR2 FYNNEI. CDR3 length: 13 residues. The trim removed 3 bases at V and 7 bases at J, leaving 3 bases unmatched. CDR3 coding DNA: TGTGCCAGCAGTGACGGACAGGGGTTTGAAGCTTTCTTT. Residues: CASSDGQGFEAFF.

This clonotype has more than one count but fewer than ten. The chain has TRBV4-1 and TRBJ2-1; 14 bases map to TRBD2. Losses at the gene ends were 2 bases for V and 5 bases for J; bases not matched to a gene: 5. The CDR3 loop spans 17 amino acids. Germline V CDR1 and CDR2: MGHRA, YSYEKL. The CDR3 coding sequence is TGCGCCAGCAGCCAACGACTAGCGGGAGGGTTGGACAATGAGCAGTTCTTC. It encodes CASSQRLAGGLDNEQFF.

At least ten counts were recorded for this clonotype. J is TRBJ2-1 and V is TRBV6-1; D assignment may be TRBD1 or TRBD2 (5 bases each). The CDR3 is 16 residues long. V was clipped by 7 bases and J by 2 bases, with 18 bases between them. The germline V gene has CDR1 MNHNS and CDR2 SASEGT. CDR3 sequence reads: CASKWEGEKAYNEQFF. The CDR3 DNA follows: TGTGCCAGCAAATGGGAAGGGGAGAAAGCCTACAATGAGCAGTTCTTC.

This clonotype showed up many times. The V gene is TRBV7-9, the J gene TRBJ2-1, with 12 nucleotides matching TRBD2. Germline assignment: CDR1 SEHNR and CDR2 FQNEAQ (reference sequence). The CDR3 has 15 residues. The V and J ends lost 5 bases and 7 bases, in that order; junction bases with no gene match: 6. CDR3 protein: CASSAGTSGPNEQFF. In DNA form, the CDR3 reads TGTGCCAGCAGCGCTGGGACTAGCGGGCCTAATGAGCAGTTCTTC.

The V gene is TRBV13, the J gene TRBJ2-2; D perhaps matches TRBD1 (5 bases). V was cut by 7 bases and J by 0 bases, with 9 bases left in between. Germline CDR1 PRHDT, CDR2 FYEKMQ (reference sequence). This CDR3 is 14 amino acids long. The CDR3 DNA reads TGTGCCAGCATCAAGGGGCCGAACACCGGGGAGCTGTTTTTT. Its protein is CASIKGPNTGELFF.

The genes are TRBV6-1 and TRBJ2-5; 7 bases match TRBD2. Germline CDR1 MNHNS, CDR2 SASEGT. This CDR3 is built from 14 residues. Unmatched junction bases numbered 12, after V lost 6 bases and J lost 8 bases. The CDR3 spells CASRPSGVGGTQYF. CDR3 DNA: TGTGCCAGCAGGCCGAGCGGGGTAGGAGGAACCCAGTACTTC.

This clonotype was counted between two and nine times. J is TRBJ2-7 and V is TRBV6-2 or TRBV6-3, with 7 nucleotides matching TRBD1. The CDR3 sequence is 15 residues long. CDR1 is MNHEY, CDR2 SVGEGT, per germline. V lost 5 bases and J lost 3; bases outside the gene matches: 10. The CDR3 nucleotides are TGTGCCAGCAGTACGGGACAGTACCGGGGCTACGAGCAGTACTTC. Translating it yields CASSTGQYRGYEQYF.

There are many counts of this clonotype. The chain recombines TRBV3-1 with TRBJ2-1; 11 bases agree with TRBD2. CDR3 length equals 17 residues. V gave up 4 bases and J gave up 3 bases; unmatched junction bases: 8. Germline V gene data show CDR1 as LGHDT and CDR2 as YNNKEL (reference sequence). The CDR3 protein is CASSRGTSGPIYNEQFF. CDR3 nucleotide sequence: TGTGCCAGCAGCCGCGGGACTAGCGGACCTATCTACAATGAGCAGTTCTTC.

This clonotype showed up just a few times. This chain's CDR3 is CASSPTPRDSTEAFF. In DNA form, the CDR3 reads TGCGCCAGCAGCCCTACGCCCCGGGACAGTACTGAAGCTTTCTTT. The chain joins TRBV5-1 to TRBJ1-1, with 7 bases aligning to TRBD1. The germline gives CDR1 SGHRS, CDR2 YFSETQ. The J segment lost 5 bases and the V segment lost 4 bases, leaving 11 bases of the junction unmatched. The CDR3 covers 15 residues.

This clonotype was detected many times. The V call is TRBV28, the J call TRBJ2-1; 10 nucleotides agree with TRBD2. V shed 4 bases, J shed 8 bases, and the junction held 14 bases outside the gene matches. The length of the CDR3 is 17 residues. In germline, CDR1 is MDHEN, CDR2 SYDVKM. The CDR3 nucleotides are TGTGCCAGCAGTTCCCCGTTGACTAGCGGGTGGGAGGATGAGCAGTTCTTC. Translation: CASSSPLTSGWEDEQFF.

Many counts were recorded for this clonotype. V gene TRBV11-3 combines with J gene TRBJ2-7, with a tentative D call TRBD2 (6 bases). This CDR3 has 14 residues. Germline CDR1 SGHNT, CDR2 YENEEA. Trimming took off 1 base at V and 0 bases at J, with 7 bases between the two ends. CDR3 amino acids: CASSLAGASYEQYF. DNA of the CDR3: TGTGCCAGCAGCTTAGCGGGAGCCTCCTACGAGCAGTACTTC.

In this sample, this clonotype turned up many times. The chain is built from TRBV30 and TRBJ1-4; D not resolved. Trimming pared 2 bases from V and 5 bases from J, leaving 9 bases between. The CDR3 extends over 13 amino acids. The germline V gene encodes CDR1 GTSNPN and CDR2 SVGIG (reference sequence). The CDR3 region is CAWSSGLNEKLFF. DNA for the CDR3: TGTGCCTGGAGTTCTGGGTTGAATGAAAAACTGTTTTTT.

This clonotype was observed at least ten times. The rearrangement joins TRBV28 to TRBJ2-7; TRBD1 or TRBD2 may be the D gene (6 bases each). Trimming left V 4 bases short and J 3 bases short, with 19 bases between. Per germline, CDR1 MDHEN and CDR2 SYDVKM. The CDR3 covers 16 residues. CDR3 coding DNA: TGTGCCAGCAGTTCGCGCATCAGGGGAGGAATCTACGAGCAGTACTTC. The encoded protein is CASSSRIRGGIYEQYF.

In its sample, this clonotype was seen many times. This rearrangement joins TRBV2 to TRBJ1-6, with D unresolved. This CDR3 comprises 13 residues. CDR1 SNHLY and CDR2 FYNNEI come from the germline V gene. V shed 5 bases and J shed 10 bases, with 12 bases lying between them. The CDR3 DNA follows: TGTGCCAGCAGTTACAGATCCGAATCACCCCTCCACTTT. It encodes CASSYRSESPLHF.